The 32 T cell receptor beta chains below come from one sample, sequenced in a study of metastatic and nonmetastatic thyroid tumors. From the PCR reads, TCRdb re-called clones with MiXCR. Among about 17,000 clones listed, roughly 24% were seen once. Treatment of any kind had been given to no patient before thyroid surgery. Sequenced material: tumor tissue. These receptors all come from a female donor with papillary thyroid cancer or a benign thyroid nodule (not recorded which). Some clones in this sample may be carry-over from other donors' samples.

This clone has ten or more counts. The rearrangement joins TRBV6-2 or TRBV6-3 to TRBJ2-7; TRBD1 matches 9 bases. This CDR3 comprises 13 residues. The ends lost 4 bases at V and 6 bases at J; junction bases unmatched: 4. Germline V gene data show CDR1 as MNHEY and CDR2 as SVGEGT. The CDR3 spells CASSFGTGSEQYF. The DNA for the CDR3 is TGTGCCAGCAGTTTTGGGACAGGGTCCGAGCAGTACTTC.

The genes are TRBV4-1 and TRBJ2-7; D unresolved. V lost 2 bases and J lost 1, with 6 bases in between. This CDR3 comprises 13 residues. CDR1 is MGHRA and CDR2 is YSYEKL in the germline V gene. CDR3 sequence (DNA): TGCGCCAGCAGCCAAACCGCATCCTACGAGCAGTACTTC. This translates into CASSQTASYEQYF.

This clone was seen at least ten times. The V call is TRBV3-1, the J call TRBJ1-1; D is uncertain. CDR1 LGHDT and CDR2 YNNKEL come from the germline V gene (reference sequence). V was shortened by 3 bases and J by 1 base, with 12 bases between the two germline ends. This CDR3 is built from 15 residues. As DNA, the CDR3 is TGTGCCAGCAGCCACCCCCGTTCCGGGAACACTGAAGCTTTCTTT. This translates into CASSHPRSGNTEAFF.

This clone was observed many times. The chain employs TRBV5-4 and TRBJ2-7, with TRBD1 matching 12 bases. CDR3 length: 15 amino acids. V lost 2 bases to trimming and J lost 2 bases; unmatched junction nucleotides: 2. Germline CDR1 SGHNT, CDR2 YYREEE (reference sequence). In DNA form, the CDR3 reads TGTGCCAGCAGCTTCCGGGACAGGGGGCCCTACGAGCAGTACTTC. Protein product: CASSFRDRGPYEQYF.

This clone showed up many times. The chain uses TRBV2 and TRBJ2-5; TRBD1 matches 9 bases. Germline V gives CDR1 SNHLY, CDR2 FYNNEI. Trimming cost V 3 bases and J 4 bases; bases outside gene matches: 6. The CDR3 is made up of 15 amino acids. The CDR3 sequence is CASSDEQGAGETQYF. The CDR3 DNA sequence: TGTGCCAGCAGTGACGAACAGGGGGCAGGAGAGACCCAGTACTTC.

This clone was seen many times. The sample has other DNA sequences that encode this CDR3 too. The gene calls are TRBV5-1 and TRBJ2-2, with TRBD1 identical over 7 bases. CDR1 and CDR2 (germline): SGHRS, YFSETQ. The CDR3 runs to 18 residues. The V segment lost 4 bases and the J segment 0 bases; nucleotides outside the gene matches: 12. This CDR3 reads CASSPQHPGQTNTGELFF. The CDR3 nucleotides are TGCGCCAGCAGCCCACAACACCCGGGACAGACGAACACCGGGGAGCTGTTTTTT.

This clone has only a few counts. J is TRBJ2-1 and V is TRBV6-2 or TRBV6-3; no reliable D call. The ends were cut back, 0 bases at V and 4 bases at J, with 7 bases in the middle. Germline CDR1 reads MNHEY; CDR2 reads SVGEGT. This CDR3 has 14 amino acids. This CDR3 reads CASSYSSIYNEQFF. CDR3 bases: TGTGCCAGCAGTTACTCGAGCATATACAATGAGCAGTTCTTC.

In this sample, this clone turned up a few times. This may be a read error, as it is one base from a much larger clone. The rearrangement uses TRBV25-1 and TRBJ2-3; TRBD2 aligns across 7 bases. Germline CDR1 is MGHDK and CDR2 is SYGVNS. V shed 6 bases, J shed 7 bases, and the junction held 10 bases outside the gene matches. CDR3 length: 14 amino acids. CDR3 region: CASSPQGRAYTQYF. The CDR3 region has the DNA TGTGCCAGCAGCCCTCAAGGGAGGGCATATACGCAGTATTTT.

The chain couples TRBV20-1 to TRBJ2-3; TRBD1 might be the D (6 bases). The germline V gene has CDR1 DFQATT and CDR2 SNEGSKA (reference sequence). This CDR3 contains 17 residues. V was trimmed by 0 bases and J by 0 bases, leaving 16 bases between them. The CDR3 DNA follows: TGCAGTGCTAGAGATGCAGGGGAGCCCATAAGCACAGATACGCAGTATTTT. Protein sequence: CSARDAGEPISTDTQYF.

This clone turned up a few times. The chain links TRBV30 to TRBJ1-6; TRBD1 might be the D (6 bases). Trimming removed 6 bases at V and 4 bases at J, with 10 bases between. This CDR3 contains 13 residues. Looked up from germline, CDR1 is GTSNPN and CDR2 is SVGIG (reference sequence). This CDR3 is CACRGEYNSPLHF. The CDR3, as DNA: TGTGCCTGTAGGGGGGAATATAATTCACCCCTCCACTTT.

The sample holds many counts of this clone. The genes are TRBV20-1 and TRBJ2-3; D possibly uses TRBD1 or TRBD2 (6 bases each). Germline CDR1 and CDR2: DFQATT and SNEGSKA (reference sequence). The ends were cut back, 3 bases at V and 5 bases at J, with 18 bases in the middle. The CDR3 runs to 15 residues. As DNA, the CDR3 is TGCAGTGCTAGGTACGGCGGGACACGGGGAGATACGCAGTATTTT. Encoded protein: CSARYGGTRGDTQYF.

This clone was counted a few times. The V and J genes are TRBV6-5 and TRBJ1-4; D uncertain. The CDR3 extends over 13 amino acids. The germline gives CDR1 MNHEY, CDR2 SVGAGI. The V gene lost 0 bases and the J gene lost 8 bases, with 7 bases spanning the gap. This CDR3 reads CASSYSPREKLFF. CDR3 bases: TGTGCCAGCAGTTACTCCCCGAGGGAAAAACTGTTTTTT.

This clone was seen at least ten times. The gene calls are TRBV20-1 and TRBJ1-1; D unresolved. V was clipped by 0 bases and J by 0 bases, with 8 bases between them. Germline lookup yields CDR1 DFQATT and CDR2 SNEGSKA (reference sequence). CDR3 length: 14 residues. This chain's CDR3 is CSARDLSVNTEAFF. The CDR3 nucleotides are TGCAGTGCTAGAGATCTGTCAGTGAACACTGAAGCTTTCTTT.

The chain couples TRBV4-1 to TRBJ1-5; a possible D gene is TRBD1 (6 bases). The CDR3 spans 19 residues. CDR1 is MGHRA and CDR2 is YSYEKL in the germline V gene. V dropped 2 bases and J dropped 1 base, with 21 bases sitting between them. CDR3 region: CASSQCYPRGALSNQPQHF. DNA of the CDR3: TGCGCCAGCAGCCAATGTTATCCACGGGGGGCGCTGAGCAATCAGCCCCAGCATTTT.

This sequence joins TRBV20-1 and TRBJ2-7, with 14 bases that match TRBD2. V was pared by 7 bases and J by 2 bases, with 13 bases of the junction left unmatched. CDR1 and CDR2 (germline): DFQATT, SNEGSKA (reference sequence). CDR3 length: 17 amino acids. The chain's CDR3 is CSVPTSTSGRVTYEQYF. The CDR3 DNA sequence: TGCAGTGTTCCGACATCGACTAGCGGGAGGGTAACCTACGAGCAGTACTTC.

This clone occurred many times. The sample carries other DNA sequences with the same CDR3. The V gene is TRBV20-1, the J gene TRBJ2-7; no clear D. V was pared by 4 bases and J by 5 bases, with 12 bases between. The V gene's germline CDR1 is DFQATT and CDR2 SNEGSKA (reference sequence). CDR3 size: 12 residues. CDR3 nucleotides: TGCAGTGCTAAGGACCCGGTGAACGAGCAGTACTTC. This gives the protein CSAKDPVNEQYF.

The chain joins TRBV20-1 to TRBJ2-7; tentatively, D is TRBD2 (6 bases). V was shortened by 0 bases and J by 3 bases, with 21 bases between the two germline ends. Per germline, CDR1 DFQATT and CDR2 SNEGSKA (reference sequence). CDR3 length: 17 amino acids. In nucleotides, the CDR3 is TGCAGTGCTAGAGATCTTGGGAGGCCCGGCCTCTACTACGAGCAGTACTTC. It codes for CSARDLGRPGLYYEQYF.

To note about this clone: An end of the junction does not agree with germline; a read error may underlie this. The rearrangement joins TRBV20-1 to TRBJ1-5; perhaps TRBD1 as D (6 bases). This CDR3 contains 15 residues. Germline V gives CDR1 DFQATT, CDR2 SNEGSKA (reference sequence). The CDR3 bases are TGCAGTGCTAGCACGGCCGAGGGGGAAGGTCAGACCCAGCATTTT. Translation gives CSASTAEGEGQTQHF.

This clone was counted many times. This chain uses TRBV30 with TRBJ1-2; D uncertain. Deletions cut 2 bases from V and 8 bases from J, with 18 bases between. The germline V gene encodes CDR1 GTSNPN and CDR2 SVGIG (reference sequence). There are 14 residues in the CDR3. The CDR3 region is CAWSPESVRWGYTF. The CDR3 DNA sequence: TGTGCCTGGAGTCCTGAGAGCGTTCGGTGGGGCTACACCTTC.

The rearrangement links TRBV12-3 or TRBV12-4 to TRBJ2-7; either TRBD1 or TRBD2 may fit D (5 bases each). There are 17 residues in the CDR3. The V end was cut by 3 bases, the J end by 3 bases, with 21 bases between. In nucleotides, the CDR3 is TGTGCCAGCAGTTTCTCCATGCTAAGCCATGGGGGCTACGAGCAGTACTTC. Encoded protein: CASSFSMLSHGGYEQYF.

As to this clone: A single base separates this from a much larger clone, so it may be a read error. Other DNA sequences in the sample encode the same CDR3. This chain joins TRBV25-1 and TRBJ1-2; TRBD1 aligns across 7 bases. Germline CDR1 and CDR2: MGHDK and SYGVNS. The CDR3 has 14 residues. CDR3 in amino acids: CASSEYAGGYGHTF. In nucleotides, the CDR3 is TGTGCCAGCAGTGAATATGCAGGGGGATATGGCCACACCTTC.

This chain's CDR3 is CASSEKENTEAFF. In DNA, the CDR3 is TGTGCCAGCAGTGAAAAGGAGAACACTGAAGCTTTCTTT. This chain connects TRBV6-1 to TRBJ1-1; D not resolved. From germline, CDR1 is MNHNS and CDR2 SASEGT. The CDR3 is made up of 13 amino acids. V gave up 2 bases and J gave up 1 base, with 5 bases separating them.

This clone was seen repeatedly, ten times or more. The genes are TRBV19 and TRBJ1-6; TRBD1 aligns across 7 bases. The CDR3 loop spans 12 amino acids. Trimming cost V 9 bases and J 6 bases; bases outside gene matches: 2. Germline CDR1 LNHDA, CDR2 SQIVND (reference sequence). For the CDR3, the DNA is TGTGCCAGCGGGACAGTTAATTCACCCCTCCACTTT. Protein product: CASGTVNSPLHF.

This clone is medium-sized (0.01 to 0.1%) in the sample. V and J are TRBV13 and TRBJ1-2; D remains ambiguous. The germline V gene encodes CDR1 PRHDT and CDR2 FYEKMQ (reference sequence). V dropped 0 bases and J dropped 0 bases, with 14 bases sitting between them. The CDR3 length is 17 residues. This CDR3 reads CASSLGHGVKANYGYTF. Written as DNA, the CDR3 is TGTGCCAGCAGCTTAGGCCACGGGGTTAAAGCTAACTATGGCTACACCTTC.

This clone was picked up many times. The chain employs TRBV20-1 and TRBJ2-4; 7 bases align to TRBD1. This CDR3 is 16 amino acids long. CDR1 DFQATT and CDR2 SNEGSKA come from the germline V gene (reference sequence). The trim removed 3 bases at V and 1 base at J, leaving 9 bases unmatched. The chain's CDR3 is CSARRGLQGAKNIQYF. The CDR3 nucleotides read TGCAGTGCTAGGAGGGGCCTACAGGGGGCCAAAAACATTCAGTACTTC.

This clone was seen ten or more times. V usage is TRBV18 and J usage is TRBJ2-3; no firm D call. Deletions cut 2 bases from V and 4 bases from J, with 4 bases between. The V gene's germline CDR1 is KGHSH and CDR2 LQKENI. The CDR3 has 12 amino acids. CDR3 DNA: TGTGCCAGCTCACCATTAGCAGATACGCAGTATTTT. Residues: CASSPLADTQYF.

In its sample, this clone was seen a few times. A read error may explain this, as a much larger clone is one base away. Other nucleotide sequences in the sample specify the same CDR3. This chain joins TRBV27 and TRBJ2-2; 13 bases fit TRBD2. The CDR3 is made up of 17 amino acids. V was clipped by 6 bases and J by 2 bases; unmatched bases: 6. Looked up from germline, CDR1 is MNHEY and CDR2 is SMNVEV (reference sequence). The CDR3 DNA is TGTGCCAGCAGGCCGACTAGCGGGGGGACTAACACCGGGGAGCTGTTTTTT. It encodes CASRPTSGGTNTGELFF.

This clone was detected a few times. V and J are TRBV24-1 and TRBJ2-1; D may be TRBD2 (5 bases). This CDR3 has 16 residues. Germline values: CDR1 KGHDR, CDR2 SFDVKD. Trimming removed 3 bases from V and 0 bases from J, with 11 bases in between. CDR3 sequence reads: CATSDPSGSSYNEQFF. CDR3 DNA sequence: TGTGCCACCAGTGATCCCAGCGGAAGCTCCTACAATGAGCAGTTCTTC.

The chain joins TRBV20-1 to TRBJ2-3, with 13 positions matching TRBD2. V lost 6 bases to trimming and J lost 0 bases; unmatched junction nucleotides: 6. Germline-derived CDR1 and CDR2 are DFQATT and SNEGSKA (reference sequence). This CDR3 comprises 16 residues. CDR3 sequence reads: CSAGTSGVPSTDTQYF. The CDR3 DNA follows: TGCAGTGCCGGGACTAGCGGGGTCCCTAGCACAGATACGCAGTATTTT.

With respect to this clone: A read error is possible here, since a much larger clone lies one base away. The J gene is TRBJ2-2, the V gene TRBV9; 7 nucleotides align to TRBD2. The CDR3 is 17 residues long. V dropped 6 bases and J dropped 2; count of bases not matched to a gene: 13. Germline CDR1 and CDR2: SGDLS and YYNGEE. Written as DNA, the CDR3 is TGTGCCAGCATCCCCCGCGGAGCGGGGAGCAACACCGGGGAGCTGTTTTTT. Encoded protein: CASIPRGAGSNTGELFF.

This clone was seen repeatedly, ten times or more. Other DNA sequences in this sample translate to the same CDR3. V and J are TRBV3-1 and TRBJ2-7, with 10 bases fitting TRBD2. From germline, CDR1 is LGHDT and CDR2 YNNKEL (reference sequence). The J segment lost 0 bases and the V segment lost 4 bases, leaving 3 bases of the junction unmatched. CDR3 length: 15 residues. CDR3 bases: TGTGCCAGCAGCCCTAGCGGGGGAGGCTCCTACGAGCAGTACTTC. As protein: CASSPSGGGSYEQYF.

This clone has more than one count but fewer than ten. V gene TRBV12-3 or TRBV12-4 combines with J gene TRBJ1-2; the D is unclear. V was shortened by 8 bases and J by 3 bases, with 25 bases between the two germline ends. The CDR3 consists of 17 residues. CDR3 protein: CASAFSPHGRYHYGYTF. CDR3 bases: TGTGCCAGCGCATTTAGTCCACATGGGCGGTATCACTATGGCTACACCTTC.